This T cell receptor (beta chain) was found in a study of cytomegalovirus exposure and HLA in healthy donors. Primers included in the PCR were 60 Vbeta and 13 Jbeta primers. Repertoires were generated with immunoSEQ multiplex PCR, while TCRdb's copy carries only in-frame clones and drops some. The data contain about 150,000 clones, 80% of them singletons. The CDR3 consists of 14 residues. The V gene's germline CDR1 is MNHEY and CDR2 SMNVEV (reference sequence). V dropped 5 bases and J dropped 1 base, with 12 bases sitting between them. The sequencing sample was made of PBMCs. This TCR was recovered from a man aged 25-45 years in good health and CMV-seropositive. The chain has TRBV27 and TRBJ2-7, with D perhaps matching TRBD2 (6 bases). For the CDR3, the DNA is TGTGCCAGCAGTCCGATGGAGGGGTCCTACGAGCAGTACTTC. Encoded protein: CASSPMEGSYEQYF.